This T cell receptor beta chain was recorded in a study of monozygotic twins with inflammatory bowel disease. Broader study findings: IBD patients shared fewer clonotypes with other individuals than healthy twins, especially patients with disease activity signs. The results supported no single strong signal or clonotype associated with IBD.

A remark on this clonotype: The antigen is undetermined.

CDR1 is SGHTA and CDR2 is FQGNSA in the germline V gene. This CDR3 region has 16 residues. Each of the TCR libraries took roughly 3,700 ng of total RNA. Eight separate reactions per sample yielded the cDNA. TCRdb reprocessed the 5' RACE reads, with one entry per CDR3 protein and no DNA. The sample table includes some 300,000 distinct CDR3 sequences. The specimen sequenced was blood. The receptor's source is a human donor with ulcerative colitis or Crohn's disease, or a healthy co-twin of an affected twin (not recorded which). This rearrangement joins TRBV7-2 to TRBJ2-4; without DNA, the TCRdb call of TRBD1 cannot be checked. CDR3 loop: CASSLGIGRGVNTQYF. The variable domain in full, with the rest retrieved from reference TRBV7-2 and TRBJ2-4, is GAGVSQSPSNKVTEKGKDVELRCDPISGHTALYWYRQSLGQGLEFLIYFQGNSAPDKSGLPSDRFSAERTGGSVSTLTIQRTQQEDSAVYLCASSLGIGRGVNTQYFGAGTRLSVL.